The sequence of this TCR beta chain was determined in a study of cytomegalovirus exposure and HLA in healthy donors. Study results and limitations: In a later analysis, HLA-associated beta chains showed higher expansion and lower generation probabilities than comparable chains.

Remarks on this clone: Antigen specificity is unknown.

The PCR ran on 60 Vbeta and 13 Jbeta primers. Measured with immunoSEQ multiplex PCR; TCRdb has only the in-frame clones, and not every one. The table includes 80,000 to 130,000 clones, approximately 68% detected once. The V gene lost 5 bases and the J gene lost 3 bases, with 14 bases spanning the gap. Germline-derived CDR1 and CDR2 are GTSNPN and SVGIG (reference sequence). CDR3 length: 13 amino acids. Sequencing used PBMCs. The genes are TRBV30 and TRBJ2-7, with D possibly being TRBD1 (6 bases). This TCR came from a woman aged 18-30 years in good health and CMV-seropositive. The CDR3 loop is CAWGTGTFYEQYF. CDR3 DNA sequence: TGTGCCTGGGGGACCGGGACATTCTACGAGCAGTACTTC.